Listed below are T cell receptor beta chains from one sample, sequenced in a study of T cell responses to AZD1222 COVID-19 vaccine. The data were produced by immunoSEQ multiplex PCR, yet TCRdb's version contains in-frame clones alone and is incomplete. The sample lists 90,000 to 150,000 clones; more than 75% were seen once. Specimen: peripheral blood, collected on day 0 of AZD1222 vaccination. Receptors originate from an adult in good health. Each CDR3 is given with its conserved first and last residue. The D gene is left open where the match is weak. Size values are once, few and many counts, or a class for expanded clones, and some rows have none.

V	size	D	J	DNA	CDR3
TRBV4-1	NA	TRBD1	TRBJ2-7	TGCGCCAGCAGCCTGGACAGGGGTTACGAGCAGTACTTC	CASSLDRGYEQYF
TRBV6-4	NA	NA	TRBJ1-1	TGTGCCAGCAGTGACGGAGAGAACACTGAAGCTTTCTTT	CASSDGENTEAFF
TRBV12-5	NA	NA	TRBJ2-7	TGTGCTAGTGGTTTGGTACGGGGAGGGGGCTACGAGCAGTACTTC	CASGLVRGGGYEQYF
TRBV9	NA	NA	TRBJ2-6	TGTGCCAGCAGCGTAGGGAGCTCTGGGGCCAACGTCCTGACTTTC	CASSVGSSGANVLTF
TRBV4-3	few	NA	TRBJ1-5	TGCGCCAGCAGCCAAGATGGGGCACAGCCCCAGCATTTT	CASSQDGAQPQHF
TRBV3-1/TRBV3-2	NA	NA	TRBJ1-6	TGTGCCAGCAGCCAAGAAAGGGGGAGGTCCTATAATTCACCCCTCCACTTT	CASSQERGRSYNSPLHF
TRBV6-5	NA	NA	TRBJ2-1	TGTGCCAGCAGTTACGGGGCTTTGGCAGGGCCGTTCTTC	CASSYGALAGPFF
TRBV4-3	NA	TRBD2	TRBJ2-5	TGCGCCAGCAGCCAAGATTGGGGGGGTAGGCAAGAGACCCAGTACTTC	CASSQDWGGRQETQYF
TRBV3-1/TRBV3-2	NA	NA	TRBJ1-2	TGTGCCAGCAGCCAAACAAACATGGGCTATGGCTACACCTTC	CASSQTNMGYGYTF
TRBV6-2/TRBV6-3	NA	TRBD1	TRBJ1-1	TGTGCCAGCAGCCCGACAGGGAAGGCTGAAGCTTTCTTT	CASSPTGKAEAFF
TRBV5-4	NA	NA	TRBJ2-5	TGTGCCAGCAGCTTGCCCGGAAGGACCCAGTACTTC	CASSLPGRTQYF
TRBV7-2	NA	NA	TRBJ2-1	TGTGCCAGCAGCCGCCGAGGGGGGGTCTACAATGAGCAGTTCTTC	CASSRRGGVYNEQFF
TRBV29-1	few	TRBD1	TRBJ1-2	TGCAGCGTTGAAACTTCGGGGACAGGGCATGGCTACACCTTC	CSVETSGTGHGYTF
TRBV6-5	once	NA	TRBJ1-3	TGTGCCAGCTTTGGAAGCCTCTCTGGAAACACCATATATTTT	CASFGSLSGNTIYF
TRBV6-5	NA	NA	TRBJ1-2	TGTGCCAGCAGAAATGAGGACAGTTTCTATGGCTACACCTTC	CASRNEDSFYGYTF
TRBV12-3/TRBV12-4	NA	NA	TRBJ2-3	TGTGCCAGCAGCACGTACGACGCCGTCGCGCAGTATTTT	CASSTYDAVAQYF
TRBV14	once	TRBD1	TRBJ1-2	TGTGCCAGCAGCCAAGAACAGGGGTACTATGGCTACACCTTC	CASSQEQGYYGYTF
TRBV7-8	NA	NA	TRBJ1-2	TGTGCCAGCAGTCGTCGAGAACAGGATTACTATGGCTACACCTTC	CASSRREQDYYGYTF
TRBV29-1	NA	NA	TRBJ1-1	TGCAGCGTAGAGAGATGGGGGGGTGAAGCTTTCTTT	CSVERWGGEAFF
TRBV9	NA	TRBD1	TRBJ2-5	TGTGCCAGCAGCGTAGGAGGTTGGGGGACAGGACGTGAGACCCAGTACTTC	CASSVGGWGTGRETQYF
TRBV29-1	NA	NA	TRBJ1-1	TGCAGCGTTGTGCAGAAAACGAACACTGAAGCTTTCTTT	CSVVQKTNTEAFF
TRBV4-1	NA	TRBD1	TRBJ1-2	TGCGCCAGCAGCCCCTACTCGGGACAGGGTTATGGCTACACCTTC	CASSPYSGQGYGYTF
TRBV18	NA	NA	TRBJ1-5	TGTGCCAGCTCACCGCAAGGATATAGCAATCAGCCCCAGCATTTT	CASSPQGYSNQPQHF
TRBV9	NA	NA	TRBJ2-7	TGTGCCAGCAGCGCCGGTCCCGGGGAATCCTACGAGCAGTACTTC	CASSAGPGESYEQYF
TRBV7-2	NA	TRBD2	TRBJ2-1	TGTGCCAGCAGCTTAACTAGCGGGGGTAATGAGCAGTTCTTC	CASSLTSGGNEQFF
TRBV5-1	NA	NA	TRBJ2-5	TGCGCCAGCAGCCCCAGCTCCGGTTTCAAAGAGACCCAGTACTTC	CASSPSSGFKETQYF
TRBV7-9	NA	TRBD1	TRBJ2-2	TGTGCCAGCAGCACCGGACAGGGGTTGGACACCGGGGAGCTGTTTTTT	CASSTGQGLDTGELFF
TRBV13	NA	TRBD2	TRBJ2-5	TGTGCCAGCAGCCCAGTACACTACTCGGCTAGCGGGGGGGATGGCCAAGAGACCCAGTACTTC	CASSPVHYSASGGDGQETQYF
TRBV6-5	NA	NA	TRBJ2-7	TGTGCCAGCAGTTACACGAGGGCGCCAGTCTCCTACGAGCAGTACTTC	CASSYTRAPVSYEQYF
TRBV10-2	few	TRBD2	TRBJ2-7	TGCGCCAGCAGCGATTCCGGGACTAGCGGGACTAGACAGTACTTC	CASSDSGTSGTRQYF
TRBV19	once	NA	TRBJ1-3	TGTGCCAGTGGAGGAACCCACACCATATATTTT	CASGGTHTIYF
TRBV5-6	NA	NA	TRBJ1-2	TGTGCCAGCAGCCGTACTAACTATGGCTACACCTTC	CASSRTNYGYTF
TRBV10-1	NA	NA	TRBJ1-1	TGCGCCAGCAGTGAAGGGGGGTTGAACACTGAAGCTTTCTTT	CASSEGGLNTEAFF
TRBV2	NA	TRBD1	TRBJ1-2	TGTGCCAGCAGTCCAAGGACAGGCTTTAACTATGGCTACACCTTC	CASSPRTGFNYGYTF
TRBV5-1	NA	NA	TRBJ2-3	TGCGCCAGCAGTAAGGACAGCACAGATACGCAGTATTTT	CASSKDSTDTQYF
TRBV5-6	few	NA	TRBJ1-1	TGTGCCAGCAGCTTGTTAACTAAAGCGAACACTGAAGCTTTCTTT	CASSLLTKANTEAFF
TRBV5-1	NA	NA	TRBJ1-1	TGCGCCAGCAGCTTATGGGGGATGAACACTGAAGCTTTCTTT	CASSLWGMNTEAFF
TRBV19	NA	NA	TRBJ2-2	TGTGCCAGTAGTGGCGAGGGCGCCGGGGAGCTGTTTTTT	CASSGEGAGELFF
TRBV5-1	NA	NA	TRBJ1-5	TGCGCCAGCAGCGTGAATGGGGGGTCTGGCAATCAGCCCCAGCATTTT	CASSVNGGSGNQPQHF
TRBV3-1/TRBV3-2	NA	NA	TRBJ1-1	TGTGCCAGCAGCCAAGAAGGGAGGGAAGCTTTCTTT	CASSQEGREAFF
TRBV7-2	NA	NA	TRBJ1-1	TGTGCCAGCAGCGACAGAGGACAAGCTACTGAAGCTTTCTTT	CASSDRGQATEAFF
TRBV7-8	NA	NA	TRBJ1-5	TGTGCCAGCAGCTTAGGGTCGGGGGGAGGTCAGCCCCAGCATTTT	CASSLGSGGGQPQHF
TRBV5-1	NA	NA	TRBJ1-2	TGCGCCAGCAGCTCCAGGGTGAGCGGCTACACCTTC	CASSSRVSGYTF
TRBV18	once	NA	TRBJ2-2	TGTGCCAGCTCACGGAGGGACAGCCACACCGGGGAGCTGTTTTTT	CASSRRDSHTGELFF
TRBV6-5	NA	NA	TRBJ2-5	TGTGCCAGCAGGAGACAGGATTTGGGAGAGACCCAGTACTTC	CASRRQDLGETQYF
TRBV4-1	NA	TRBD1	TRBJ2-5	TGCGCCAGCAGCCGCTTCCGGGACAGTAAAGAGACCCAGTACTTC	CASSRFRDSKETQYF
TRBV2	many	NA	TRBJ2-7	TGTGCCAGCAGTAAGGACAGCCCCTACGAGCAGTACTTC	CASSKDSPYEQYF
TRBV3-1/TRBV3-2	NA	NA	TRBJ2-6	TGTGCCAGCAGCCAAGGTTGGGGGCCAAAATCTGGGGCCAACGTCCTGACTTTC	CASSQGWGPKSGANVLTF
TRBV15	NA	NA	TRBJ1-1	TGTGCCACCAGCAGAGATCTCGGGGGTGCGGTCACTGAAGCTTTCTTT	CATSRDLGGAVTEAFF
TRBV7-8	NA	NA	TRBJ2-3	TGTGCCAGCAGCCACGACTTGTCCCTCACAGATACGCAGTATTTT	CASSHDLSLTDTQYF
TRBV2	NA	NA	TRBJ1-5	TGTGCCAGCAGTTTCGAAACAGGGAGCGATCAGCCCCAGCATTTT	CASSFETGSDQPQHF
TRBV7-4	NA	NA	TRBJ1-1	TGTGCCAGCAGCTTAATCGACAGCCCGGAAGCTTTCTTT	CASSLIDSPEAFF
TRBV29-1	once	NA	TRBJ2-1	TGCAGCGTGGGGTCTAGCCCCTCTATCTACAATGAGCAGTTCTTC	CSVGSSPSIYNEQFF
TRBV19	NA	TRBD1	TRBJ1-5	TGTGCCAGTAGTATCCGGACAGGGAATGATCAGCCCCAGCATTTT	CASSIRTGNDQPQHF
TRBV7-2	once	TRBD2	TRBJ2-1	TGTGCCAGCAGCTTAGCAGGCCTAGCGGGGTCAGCATCCTACAATGAGCAGTTCTTC	CASSLAGLAGSASYNEQFF